The 9 T cell receptor beta chains below were found in one sample sequenced in a study of blood T cells in healthy people across ages. The second PCR ran roughly 6 to 12 cycles with a sample-barcoded 5' primer and J-beta primers. TCRdb used MiXCR to reprocess the 5' RACE reads, holding one entry per CDR3 protein. This sample has some 1,500,000 distinct CDR3 sequences, with less than 45% found just once. Material: blood. The receptors shown here come from a woman aged 18-29 years in good health.

This clonotype was picked up many times. The chain uses TRBV5-1 and TRBJ1-2; 12 bases are a match to TRBD1. The CDR3 loop spans 15 amino acids. Germline loops: CDR1 SGHRS, CDR2 YFSETQ. V was clipped by 4 bases and J by 4 bases; unmatched bases: 5. In DNA, the CDR3 is TGCGCCAGCAGCCCAGGGACAGGGGGCTTCTATGGCTACACCTTC. Amino acid sequence: CASSPGTGGFYGYTF.

The chain uses TRBV4-2 and TRBJ2-6; D is unresolved. Trimming cost V 1 base and J 0 bases, with 10 bases left between them. The CDR3 length is 17 residues. Germline V gives CDR1 LGHNA, CDR2 YNFKEQ. The chain's CDR3 is CASSQARKSSGANVLTF. CDR3 nucleotide sequence: TGTGCCAGCAGCCAAGCGCGGAAAAGCTCTGGGGCCAACGTCCTGACTTTC.

This clonotype was found a few times. The chain has TRBV27 and TRBJ2-2; perhaps TRBD2 as D (6 bases). Germline assignment: CDR1 MNHEY and CDR2 SMNVEV (reference sequence). Trimming pared 2 bases from V and 0 bases from J, leaving 10 bases between. The CDR3 is 16 amino acids. The CDR3 is CASSLGVAANTGELFF. In DNA form, the CDR3 reads TGTGCCAGCAGTTTAGGGGTAGCGGCGAACACCGGGGAGCTGTTTTTT.

This clonotype was seen once. J is TRBJ2-1 and V is TRBV29-1; 8 bases are shared with TRBD1. The V segment lost 6 bases and the J segment 10 bases; nucleotides outside the gene matches: 5. The CDR3 consists of 11 residues. Germline CDR1 SQVTM, CDR2 ANQGSEA. The CDR3 region has the DNA TGCAGCGTCGCAGGGGGCGTCGAGCAGTTCTTC. Encoded protein: CSVAGGVEQFF.

In this sample, this clonotype turned up once. DNA of the CDR3: TGTGCCAGCAGTCGTCGAGGTCTAGCGGGGGGCGATGAGCAGTTCTTC. Its translation: CASSRRGLAGGDEQFF. The J gene is TRBJ2-1, the V gene TRBV6-2 or TRBV6-3; 11 nucleotides agree with TRBD2. Germline assignment: CDR1 MNHEY and CDR2 SVGEGT. V lost 5 bases to trimming and J lost 8 bases; unmatched junction nucleotides: 11. This CDR3 has 16 amino acids.

This sequence joins TRBV5-4 and TRBJ2-1; 8 nucleotides agree with TRBD1. V lost 4 bases, J lost 7 bases, and 7 bases stayed unmatched. The CDR3 has 14 amino acids. Germline V CDR1 and CDR2: SGHNT, YYREEE (reference sequence). CDR3 nucleotide sequence: TGTGCCAGCAGCCTAAATCAGGGGGCGAATGAGCAGTTCTTC. This encodes CASSLNQGANEQFF.

This clonotype was seen more than once but under ten times. The J gene is TRBJ1-2, the V gene TRBV29-1; D may be TRBD1 (6 bases). CDR3 length: 12 amino acids. Trimming took off 4 bases at V and 8 bases at J, with 14 bases between the two ends. Germline V gene lookup returns CDR1 SQVTM and CDR2 ANQGSEA. The CDR3 nucleotides read TGCAGCGTTGCGGACAGCCTGGGGGGCTACACCTTC. This encodes CSVADSLGGYTF.

The V call is TRBV24-1, the J call TRBJ2-7; 7 bases are a match to TRBD2. The germline CDR1 and CDR2 sequences are KGHDR and SFDVKD. The CDR3 contains 16 residues. Unmatched junction bases numbered 12, after V lost 1 base and J lost 7 bases. CDR3 residues: CATSDFGTNGRNEQYF. In nucleotides, the CDR3 is TGTGCCACCAGTGATTTCGGGACTAACGGGAGGAATGAGCAGTACTTC.

The genes are TRBV6-1 and TRBJ2-5; tentative D call: TRBD1 (6 bases). The CDR3 is 19 amino acids. Trimming removed 5 bases at V and 1 base at J, with 26 bases between. Germline loops: CDR1 MNHNS, CDR2 SASEGT. The CDR3 sequence is CASSTPTGIRKQPQETQYF. The CDR3 DNA reads TGTGCCAGCAGTACGCCGACAGGCATTCGGAAACAGCCCCAAGAGACCCAGTACTTC.